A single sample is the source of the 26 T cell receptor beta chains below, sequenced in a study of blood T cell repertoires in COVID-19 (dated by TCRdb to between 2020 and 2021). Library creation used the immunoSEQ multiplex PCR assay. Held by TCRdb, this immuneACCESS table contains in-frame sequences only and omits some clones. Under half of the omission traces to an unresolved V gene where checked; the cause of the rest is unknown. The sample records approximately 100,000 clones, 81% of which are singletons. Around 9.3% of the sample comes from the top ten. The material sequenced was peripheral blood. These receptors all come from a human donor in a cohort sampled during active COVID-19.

CDR3 DNA: TGTGCCAGCTCCCCAGACAGTTTTTCCGGAAACACCATATATTTT. Encoded protein: CASSPDSFSGNTIYF. The chain recombines TRBV18 with TRBJ1-3; D perhaps matches TRBD1 (5 bases). CDR1 KGHSH and CDR2 LQKENI come from the germline V gene. V lost 6 bases to trimming and J lost 4 bases, with 16 bases between them. CDR3 length: 15 residues.

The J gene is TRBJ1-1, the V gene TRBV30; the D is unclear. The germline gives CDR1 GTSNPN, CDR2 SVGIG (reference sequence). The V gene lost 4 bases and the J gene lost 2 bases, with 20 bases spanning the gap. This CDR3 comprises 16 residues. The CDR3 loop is CAWTPMGGKSNTEAFF. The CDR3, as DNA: TGTGCCTGGACGCCAATGGGAGGGAAGAGCAACACTGAAGCTTTCTTT.

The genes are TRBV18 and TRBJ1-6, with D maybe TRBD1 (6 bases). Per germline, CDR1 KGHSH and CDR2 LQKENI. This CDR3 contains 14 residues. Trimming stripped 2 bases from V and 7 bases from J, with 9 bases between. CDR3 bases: TGTGCCAGCTCACCAGGGGGCGCGAATTCACCCCTCCACTTT. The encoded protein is CASSPGGANSPLHF.

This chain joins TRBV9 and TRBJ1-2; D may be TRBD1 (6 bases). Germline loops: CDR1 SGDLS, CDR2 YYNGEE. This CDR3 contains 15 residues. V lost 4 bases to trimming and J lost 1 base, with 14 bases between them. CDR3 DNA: TGTGCCAGCAGCCTAAGGGAGGGGGGTAACTATGGCTACACCTTC. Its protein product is CASSLREGGNYGYTF.

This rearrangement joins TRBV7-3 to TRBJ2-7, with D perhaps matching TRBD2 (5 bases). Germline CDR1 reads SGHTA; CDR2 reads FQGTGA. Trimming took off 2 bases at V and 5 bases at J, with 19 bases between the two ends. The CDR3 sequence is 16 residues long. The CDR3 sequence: CASSLDEKPSPHEQYF. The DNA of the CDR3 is TGTGCCAGCAGCTTAGACGAAAAGCCTAGCCCCCACGAGCAGTACTTC.

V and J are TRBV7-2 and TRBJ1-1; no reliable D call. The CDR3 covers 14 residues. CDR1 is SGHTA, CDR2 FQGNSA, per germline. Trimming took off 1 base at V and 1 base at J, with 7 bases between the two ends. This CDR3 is CASSLGSENTEAFF. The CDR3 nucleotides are TGTGCCAGCAGCTTAGGATCAGAGAACACTGAAGCTTTCTTT.

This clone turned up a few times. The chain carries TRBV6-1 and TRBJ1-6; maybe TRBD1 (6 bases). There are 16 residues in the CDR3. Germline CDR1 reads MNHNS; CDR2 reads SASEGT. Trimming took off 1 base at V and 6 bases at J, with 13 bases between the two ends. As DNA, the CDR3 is TGTGCCAGCAGTGAAGGGGCCACAGGGATTAATTCACCCCTCCACTTT. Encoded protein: CASSEGATGINSPLHF.

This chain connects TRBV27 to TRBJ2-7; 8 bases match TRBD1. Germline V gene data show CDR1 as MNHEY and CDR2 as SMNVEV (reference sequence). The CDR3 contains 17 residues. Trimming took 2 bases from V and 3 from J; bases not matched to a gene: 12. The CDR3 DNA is TGTGCCAGCAGTTTACGCATCGGACAGGGAAGGATCTACGAGCAGTACTTC. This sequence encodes CASSLRIGQGRIYEQYF.

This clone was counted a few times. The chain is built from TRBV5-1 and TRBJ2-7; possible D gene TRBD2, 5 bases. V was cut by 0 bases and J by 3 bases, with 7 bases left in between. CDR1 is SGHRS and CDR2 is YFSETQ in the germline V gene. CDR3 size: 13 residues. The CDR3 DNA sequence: TGCGCCAGCAGCTTGGTCGGGATCTACGAGCAGTACTTC. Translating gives CASSLVGIYEQYF.

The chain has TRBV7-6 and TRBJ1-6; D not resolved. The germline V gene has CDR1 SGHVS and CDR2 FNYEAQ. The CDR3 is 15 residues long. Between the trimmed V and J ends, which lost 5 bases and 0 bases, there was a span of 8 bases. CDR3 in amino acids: CASSTRSSYNSPLHF. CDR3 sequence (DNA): TGTGCCAGCAGCACAAGGAGCTCCTATAATTCACCCCTCCACTTT. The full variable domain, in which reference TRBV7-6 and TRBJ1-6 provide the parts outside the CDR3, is GAGVSQSPRYKVTKRGQDVALRCDPISGHVSLYWYRQALGQGPEFLTYFNYEAQQDKSGLPNDRFSAERPEGSISTLTIQRTEQRDSAMYRCASSTRSSYNSPLHFGNGTRLTVT.

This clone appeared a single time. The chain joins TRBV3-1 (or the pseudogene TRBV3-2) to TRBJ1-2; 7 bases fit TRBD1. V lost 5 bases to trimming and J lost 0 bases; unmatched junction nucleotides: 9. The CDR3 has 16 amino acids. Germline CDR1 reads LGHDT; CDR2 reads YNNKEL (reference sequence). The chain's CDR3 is CASSVGQIRSNYGYTF. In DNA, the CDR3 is TGTGCCAGCAGCGTGGGACAGATCCGTTCTAACTATGGCTACACCTTC.

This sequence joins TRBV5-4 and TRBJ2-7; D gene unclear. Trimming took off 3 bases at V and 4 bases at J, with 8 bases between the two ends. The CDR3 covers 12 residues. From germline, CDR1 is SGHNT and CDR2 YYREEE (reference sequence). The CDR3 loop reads CASSSPFYEQYF. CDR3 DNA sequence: TGTGCCAGCAGCTCCCCGTTTTACGAGCAGTACTTC.

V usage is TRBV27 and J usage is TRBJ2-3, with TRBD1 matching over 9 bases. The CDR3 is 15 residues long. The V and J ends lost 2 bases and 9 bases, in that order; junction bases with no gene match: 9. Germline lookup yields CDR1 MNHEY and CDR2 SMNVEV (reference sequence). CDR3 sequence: CASSLIGTGKETQYF. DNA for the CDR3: TGTGCCAGCAGTTTAATAGGGACAGGGAAAGAAACGCAGTATTTT.

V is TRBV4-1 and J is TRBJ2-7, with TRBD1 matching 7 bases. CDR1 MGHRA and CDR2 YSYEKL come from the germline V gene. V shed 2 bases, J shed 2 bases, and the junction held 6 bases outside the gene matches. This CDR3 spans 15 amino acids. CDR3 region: CASSQLGQGAYEQYF. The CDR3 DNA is TGCGCCAGCAGCCAACTGGGGCAGGGGGCCTACGAGCAGTACTTC.

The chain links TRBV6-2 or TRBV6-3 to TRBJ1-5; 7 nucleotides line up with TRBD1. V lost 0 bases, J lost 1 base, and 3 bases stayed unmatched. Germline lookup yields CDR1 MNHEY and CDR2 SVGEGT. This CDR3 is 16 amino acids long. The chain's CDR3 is CASSYSRGPSNQPQHF. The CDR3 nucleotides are TGTGCCAGCAGTTACTCGAGGGGGCCCAGCAATCAGCCCCAGCATTTT.

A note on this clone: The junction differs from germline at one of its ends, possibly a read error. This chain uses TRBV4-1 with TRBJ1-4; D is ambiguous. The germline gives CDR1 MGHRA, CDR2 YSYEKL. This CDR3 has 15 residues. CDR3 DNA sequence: TGCGCCCGCAGCCGACCGGGTGCAACTAATGAAAAACTGTTTTTT. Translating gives CARSRPGATNEKLFF.

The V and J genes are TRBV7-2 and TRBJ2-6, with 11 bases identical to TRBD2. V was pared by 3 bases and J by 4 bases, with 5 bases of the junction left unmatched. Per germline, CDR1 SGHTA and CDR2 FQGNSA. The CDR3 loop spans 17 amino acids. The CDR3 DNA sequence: TGTGCCAGCAGCTTTCCTAGCGGGAGGTCCGGGGCCAACGTCCTGACTTTC. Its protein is CASSFPSGRSGANVLTF.

The CDR3 nucleotides read TGTGCCAGCAGTCAAACTACTCGGACTGAAGCTTTCTTT. Encoded protein: CASSQTTRTEAFF. The chain couples TRBV6-5 to TRBJ1-1; no clear D gene. The length of the CDR3 is 13 residues. Germline V gene sequence: CDR1 MNHEY, CDR2 SVGAGI. V lost 5 bases and J lost 5, with 12 bases in between.

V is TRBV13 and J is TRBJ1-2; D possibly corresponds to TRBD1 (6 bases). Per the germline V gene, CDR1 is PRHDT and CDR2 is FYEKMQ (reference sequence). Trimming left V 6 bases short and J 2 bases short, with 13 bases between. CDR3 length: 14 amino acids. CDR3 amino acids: CASSDRRNNYGYTF. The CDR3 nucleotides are TGTGCCAGCAGTGACAGGCGAAACAACTATGGCTACACCTTC.

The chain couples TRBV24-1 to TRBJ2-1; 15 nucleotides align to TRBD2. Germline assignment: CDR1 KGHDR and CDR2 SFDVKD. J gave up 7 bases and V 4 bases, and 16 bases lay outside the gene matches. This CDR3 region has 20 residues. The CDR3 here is CATSDAPGTSGRPQGNEQFF. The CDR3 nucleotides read TGTGCCACCAGTGACGCCCCCGGGACTAGCGGGAGGCCCCAAGGGAATGAGCAGTTCTTC.

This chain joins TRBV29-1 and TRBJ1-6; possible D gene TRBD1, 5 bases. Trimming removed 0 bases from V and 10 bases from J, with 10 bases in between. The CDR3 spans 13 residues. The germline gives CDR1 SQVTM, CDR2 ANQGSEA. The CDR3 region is CSVEEIGGSPLHF. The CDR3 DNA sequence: TGCAGCGTTGAAGAGATTGGGGGGTCACCCCTCCACTTT.

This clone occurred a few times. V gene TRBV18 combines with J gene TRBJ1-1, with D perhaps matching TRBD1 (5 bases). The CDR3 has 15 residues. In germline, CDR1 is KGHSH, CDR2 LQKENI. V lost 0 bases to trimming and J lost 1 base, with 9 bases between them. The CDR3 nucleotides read TGTGCCAGCTCACCACCAGCAGGGCCGAACACTGAAGCTTTCTTT. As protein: CASSPPAGPNTEAFF.

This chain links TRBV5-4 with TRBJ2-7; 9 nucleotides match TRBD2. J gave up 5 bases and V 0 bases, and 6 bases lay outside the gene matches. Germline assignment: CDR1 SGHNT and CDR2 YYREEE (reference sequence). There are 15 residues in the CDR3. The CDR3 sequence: CASSLVAGGGNEQYF. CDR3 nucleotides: TGTGCCAGCAGCTTGGTGGCGGGGGGGGGAAACGAGCAGTACTTC.

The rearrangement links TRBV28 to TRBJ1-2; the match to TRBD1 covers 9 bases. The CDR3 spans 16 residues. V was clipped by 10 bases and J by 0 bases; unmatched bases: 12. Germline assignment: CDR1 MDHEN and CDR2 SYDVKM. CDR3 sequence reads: CATDPRQGDANYGYTF. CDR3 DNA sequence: TGTGCCACCGATCCTAGACAGGGGGACGCTAACTATGGCTACACCTTC.

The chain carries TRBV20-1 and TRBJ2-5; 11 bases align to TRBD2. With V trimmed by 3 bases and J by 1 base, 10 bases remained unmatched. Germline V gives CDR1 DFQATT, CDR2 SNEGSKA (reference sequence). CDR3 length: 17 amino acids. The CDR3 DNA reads TGCAGTGCTAGTTTGGCTAGCGGGAGGAAGCTCCAAGAGACCCAGTACTTC. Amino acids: CSASLASGRKLQETQYF.

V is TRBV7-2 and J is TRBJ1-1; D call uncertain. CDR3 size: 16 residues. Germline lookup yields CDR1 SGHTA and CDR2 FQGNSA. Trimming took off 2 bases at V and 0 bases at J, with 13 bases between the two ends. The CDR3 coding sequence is TGTGCCAGCAGCTTATTCGGCAGGACTATGAACACTGAAGCTTTCTTT. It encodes CASSLFGRTMNTEAFF.